This T cell receptor beta chain is drawn from a study of T cells in Graves' hyperthyroidism and ophthalmopathy. The investigators amplified TCR beta CDR3 regions from RNA transcripts. HTBI primers were employed in a first-round RT-PCR of the TCR CDR3. TCRdb recomputed calls from the multiplex PCR reads with MiXCR, one row per CDR3 protein. Among over 700,000 distinct CDR3 sequences listed, 35% were seen once. As to this clonotype: It is unclear where the CDR3 begins or ends on the DNA, so no DNA is shown, and the CDR3 is as TCRdb lists it.

Germline V CDR1 and CDR2: SGHAT, FQDESV (reference sequence). The CDR3 has 20 amino acids, counting both end residues. Sequencing was done on a sample of blood. The rearrangement joins TRBV11-1 to TRBJ1-2. The sequence came from a woman between 35 and 50 years old with Graves' hyperthyroidism. The CDR3 region is CASSFYICSALSTDNYGYTF.